This T cell receptor beta chain was recovered during a study of T cell changes during pregnancy in multiple sclerosis. The method was immunoSEQ multiplex PCR; TCRdb's version includes in-frame clones alone and lacks a portion of them. The data show about 60,000 clones, about 89% seen once. This clonotype was sampled from a female donor with multiple sclerosis, enrolled in a pregnancy study. The sample in question was CD4+ T cells from peripheral blood mononuclear cells, obtained in the first trimester of pregnancy.

The CDR3 DNA reads as TGTGCCAGCTCACCACTTATTCGGGAACTGAACACTGAAGCTTTCTTT. The encoded protein is CASSPLIRELNTEAFF. The rearrangement uses TRBV18 and TRBJ1-1; D remains unclear. Germline assignment: CDR1 KGHSH and CDR2 LQKENI. The CDR3 spans 16 residues. The V gene lost 1 base and the J gene lost 0 bases, with 12 bases spanning the gap.